The table lists the clone carrying this TCR beta chain with a few counts. The antigen is not known. TCRdb used MiXCR to reprocess the reads, holding one entry per CDR3 protein. The sample lists a few hundred thousand distinct CDR3 sequences, 40% to 50% occurring once. This record comes from a study of T cell repertoires in cytomegalovirus infection. The CDR3 is made up of 15 amino acids. With V trimmed by 3 bases and J by 4 bases, 6 bases remained unmatched. The receptor was isolated from a human donor in good health (CMV status not recorded). Some clones in this sample may be carry-over from other donors' samples. This chain uses TRBV12-3 or TRBV12-4 with TRBJ2-5, with 9 bases aligning to TRBD1. The source was cultured PBMCs, collected from culture after CMV antigen stimulation. The CDR3 region is CASSFGQGIRETQYF. The CDR3 DNA sequence: TGTGCCAGCAGTTTTGGACAGGGGATTAGAGAGACCCAGTACTTC.